Each of the 12 T cell receptor beta chains below was sequenced from the same sample in a study of shared clonotypes between healthy human individuals. Assay: immunoSEQ multiplex PCR; the TCRdb copy retains only in-frame clones and omits some. The table has around 510,000 clones, around 80% seen once. The sequenced sample consisted of PBMCs. These receptors were obtained from a middle-aged woman in good health. Some clones in this sample may be carry-over from other donors' samples.

CDR3 bases: TGTGCCTGGAGTGCCCTACTAGCCCCACCCGAGACCCAGTACTTC. Translation gives CAWSALLAPPETQYF. The chain joins TRBV30 to TRBJ2-5, with D perhaps TRBD2 (6 bases). There are 15 residues in the CDR3. V was clipped by 1 base and J by 5 bases, with 17 bases between them. Germline lookup yields CDR1 GTSNPN and CDR2 SVGIG (reference sequence).

The chain carries TRBV6-5 and TRBJ2-1; TRBD1 or TRBD2 may be the D gene (6 bases each). V was shortened by 7 bases and J by 7 bases, with 20 bases between the two germline ends. CDR1 is MNHEY and CDR2 is SVGAGI in the germline V gene. CDR3 size: 15 residues. The CDR3 region has the DNA TGTGCCAGCACCCTACCCCGAGGGGGGAATAATGAGCAGTTCTTC. This encodes CASTLPRGGNNEQFF.

V gene TRBV15 combines with J gene TRBJ1-4, with D tentatively TRBD1 (6 bases). Germline assignment: CDR1 LNHNV and CDR2 YYDKDF (reference sequence). Trimming removed 1 base at V and 5 bases at J, with 14 bases between. The CDR3 is 16 residues long. DNA for the CDR3: TGTGCCACCAGCAGAGTTGGGGGGCTGGAGAATGAAAAACTGTTTTTT. This translates into CATSRVGGLENEKLFF.

The rearrangement links TRBV18 to TRBJ1-5, with D possibly TRBD1 on 6 matching bases. CDR3 length: 15 amino acids. V gave up 6 bases and J gave up 5 bases, with 17 bases separating them. Germline V gives CDR1 KGHSH, CDR2 LQKENI. CDR3 region: CASSPQQGRDQPQHF. CDR3 in DNA: TGTGCCAGCTCCCCGCAACAGGGAAGGGATCAGCCCCAGCATTTT.

A word on this clone: A much larger clone lies one base from this, so it may be a read error. The chain links TRBV28 to TRBJ1-2; D is uncertain. V was clipped by 4 bases and J by 4 bases, with 19 bases between them. The CDR3 spans 16 residues. Germline assignment: CDR1 MDHEN and CDR2 SYDVKM. CDR3 sequence: CASSSGTECHFYGYTF. The CDR3 nucleotides read TGTGCCAGCAGTTCGGGAACGGAGTGCCATTTCTATGGCTACACCTTC.

This clone has more than one count but fewer than ten. V gene TRBV19 combines with J gene TRBJ2-2; no clear D gene. Germline-derived CDR1 and CDR2 are LNHDA and SQIVND (reference sequence). This CDR3 comprises 13 residues. Trimming shortened V by 5 bases and J by 7 bases, and 11 bases separated the two germline ends. The CDR3 sequence is CASSAWLDGELFF. CDR3 sequence (DNA): TGTGCCAGTAGTGCATGGTTGGACGGGGAGCTGTTTTTT.

The CDR3 DNA sequence: TGTGCCACTGGCGGGGGACCTCAATTTCAAGAGACCCAGTACTTC. This encodes CATGGGPQFQETQYF. V usage is TRBV10-3 and J usage is TRBJ2-5; 7 positions agree with TRBD2. V was clipped by 10 bases and J by 2 bases; unmatched bases: 13. Per the germline V gene, CDR1 is ENHRY and CDR2 is SYGVKD. This CDR3 comprises 15 residues.

This chain links TRBV11-2 with TRBJ2-2; possibly TRBD1 or TRBD2 for D (5 bases each). The V gene's germline CDR1 is SGHAT and CDR2 FQNNGV. The CDR3 has 16 amino acids. Trimming removed 0 bases from V and 5 bases from J, with 13 bases in between. CDR3: CASSLDLGPITGELFF. CDR3 bases: TGTGCCAGCAGCTTAGATCTGGGACCCATAACCGGGGAGCTGTTTTTT.

CDR3 sequence reads: CASSFLVGETQYF. The CDR3 DNA reads as TGCGCCAGCAGCTTTTTAGTGGGAGAGACCCAGTACTTC. This chain links TRBV5-1 with TRBJ2-5; the D is unclear. Deletions cut 2 bases from V and 4 bases from J, with 9 bases between. The CDR3 length is 13 residues. Germline V lookup: CDR1 SGHRS, CDR2 YFSETQ.

The gene calls are TRBV7-3 and TRBJ2-3; the D is unclear. The CDR3 totals 14 residues. Between the trimmed V and J ends, which lost 2 bases and 3 bases, there was a span of 9 bases. CDR1 SGHTA and CDR2 FQGTGA come from the germline V gene. CDR3 amino acids: CASSLPDHTDTQYF. In DNA, the CDR3 is TGTGCCAGCAGCTTACCGGACCATACAGATACGCAGTATTTT.

The chain employs TRBV6-4 and TRBJ2-3, with D tentatively TRBD2 (6 bases). Trimming cost V 5 bases and J 0 bases, with 12 bases left between them. CDR3 length: 15 residues. Germline values: CDR1 MRHNA, CDR2 SNTAGT. DNA for the CDR3: TGTGCCAGCAGTCGCGCGGGACGCAGCACAGATACGCAGTATTTT. The encoded protein is CASSRAGRSTDTQYF.

This chain connects TRBV27 to TRBJ1-1, with 7 bases fitting TRBD1. The germline CDR1 and CDR2 sequences are MNHEY and SMNVEV (reference sequence). With 3 bases clipped from V and 5 bases from J, the junction kept 12 bases outside the gene matches. This CDR3 spans 16 amino acids. DNA for the CDR3: TGTGCCAGCAGTTTGGGTGGACAGGTTGGGGGAACTGAAGCTTTCTTT. It specifies CASSLGGQVGGTEAFF.